The rows below give T cell receptor beta chains drawn from one sample of a study of cytomegalovirus exposure and HLA in healthy donors. Sequenced by immunoSEQ multiplex PCR; TCRdb stores in-frame clones only, minus some. The table records 150,000 or so clones, 70% to 85% of them present only once. Sequencing was carried out using PBMCs. The receptor set was obtained from a man in his fifties or sixties in good health and CMV-seropositive. CDR3s include the opening cysteine and the closing phenylalanine or tryptophan. The D gene is left open where the match is weak. Rows may omit the clone size; those that give it use once, few, many or a size class.

V gene: TRBV18
J gene: TRBJ2-3
D gene: .
clone size: .
CDR3 protein: CASSPMREDTQYF
CDR3 DNA: TGTGCCAGCTCACCAATGAGAGAAGATACGCAGTATTTT

V gene: TRBV5-1
J gene: TRBJ1-1
D gene: TRBD1
clone size: .
CDR3 protein: CASRQGVGENTEAFF
CDR3 DNA: TGCGCCAGCAGACAGGGGGTTGGGGAGAACACTGAAGCTTTCTTT

V gene: TRBV2
J gene: TRBJ1-5
D gene: .
clone size: .
CDR3 protein: CASSGSSRIQPQHF
CDR3 DNA: TGTGCCAGCAGTGGGAGTAGTAGGATCCAGCCCCAGCATTTT

V gene: TRBV6-4
J gene: TRBJ2-6
D gene: .
clone size: .
CDR3 protein: CASRTDSGANVLTF
CDR3 DNA: TGTGCCAGCAGAACAGACTCTGGGGCCAACGTCCTGACTTTC

V gene: TRBV7-2
J gene: TRBJ2-3
D gene: .
clone size: .
CDR3 protein: CASSLRRVYADTQYF
CDR3 DNA: TGTGCCAGCAGCTTACGGAGGGTTTACGCAGATACGCAGTATTTT

V gene: TRBV4-2
J gene: TRBJ2-5
D gene: TRBD1
clone size: .
CDR3 protein: CASRGDSQETQYF
CDR3 DNA: TGTGCCAGCAGAGGGGACAGCCAAGAGACCCAGTACTTC

V gene: TRBV29-1
J gene: TRBJ1-3
D gene: .
clone size: .
CDR3 protein: CSVAREGNTIYF
CDR3 DNA: TGCAGCGTTGCCAGGGAAGGGAACACCATATATTTT

V gene: TRBV29-1
J gene: TRBJ1-1
D gene: TRBD1
clone size: .
CDR3 protein: CSVVGQGRRNTEAFF
CDR3 DNA: TGCAGCGTTGTGGGACAGGGGCGCAGGAACACTGAAGCTTTCTTT

V gene: TRBV19
J gene: TRBJ2-5
D gene: TRBD2
clone size: .
CDR3 protein: CASSTVAGGQWETQYF
CDR3 DNA: TGTGCCAGTAGTACCGTAGCGGGGGGGCAGTGGGAGACCCAGTACTTC

V gene: TRBV6-6
J gene: TRBJ2-1
D gene: .
clone size: .
CDR3 protein: CASSTGQSLNEQFF
CDR3 DNA: TGTGCCAGCAGCACCGGACAGAGCCTCAATGAGCAGTTCTTC

V gene: TRBV27
J gene: TRBJ2-2
D gene: .
clone size: .
CDR3 protein: CASTRGGNTGELFF
CDR3 DNA: TGTGCCAGCACGCGGGGAGGAAACACCGGGGAGCTGTTTTTT

V gene: TRBV19
J gene: TRBJ1-4
D gene: TRBD1
clone size: .
CDR3 protein: CASTRTGRIVSEKLFF
CDR3 DNA: TGTGCCAGTACCCGGACAGGGCGGATTGTAAGTGAAAAACTGTTTTTT

V gene: TRBV5-1
J gene: TRBJ2-7
D gene: .
clone size: .
CDR3 protein: CASSLGLDRSYEQYF
CDR3 DNA: TGCGCCAGCAGCTTGGGGCTTGACAGATCCTACGAGCAGTACTTC

V gene: TRBV5-1
J gene: TRBJ2-5
D gene: TRBD1
clone size: .
CDR3 protein: CASSWDRGGETQYF
CDR3 DNA: TGCGCCAGCAGCTGGGACAGGGGCGGGGAGACCCAGTACTTC

V gene: TRBV7-9
J gene: TRBJ2-3
D gene: .
clone size: .
CDR3 protein: CAGLVSEGADTQYF
CDR3 DNA: TGTGCCGGTCTTGTCTCCGAGGGGGCAGATACGCAGTATTTT

V gene: TRBV10-3
J gene: TRBJ2-5
D gene: .
clone size: .
CDR3 protein: CANSVEGGETQYF
CDR3 DNA: TGTGCCAACAGCGTAGAGGGAGGCGAGACCCAGTACTTC

V gene: TRBV6-5
J gene: TRBJ2-7
D gene: .
clone size: .
CDR3 protein: CASSFLGGVYEQYF
CDR3 DNA: TGTGCCAGCAGCTTCCTAGGCGGGGTATACGAGCAGTACTTC

V gene: TRBV6-1
J gene: TRBJ2-5
D gene: TRBD1
clone size: few
CDR3 protein: CASSARDQGAKTQYF
CDR3 DNA: TGTGCCAGCAGTGCCCGGGATCAGGGGGCGAAGACCCAGTACTTC

V gene: TRBV6-5
J gene: TRBJ1-1
D gene: .
clone size: .
CDR3 protein: CASMEDGNTEAFF
CDR3 DNA: TGTGCCAGCATGGAGGACGGCAACACTGAAGCTTTCTTT

V gene: TRBV19
J gene: TRBJ2-1
D gene: TRBD1
clone size: .
CDR3 protein: CASSLPGQGANEQFF
CDR3 DNA: TGTGCCAGTAGTCTACCGGGACAGGGGGCAAATGAGCAGTTCTTC

V gene: TRBV11-2
J gene: TRBJ2-7
D gene: TRBD1
clone size: few
CDR3 protein: CASSWTGNLEQYF
CDR3 DNA: TGTGCCAGCAGCTGGACAGGGAACCTCGAGCAGTACTTC

V gene: TRBV5-1
J gene: TRBJ2-1
D gene: TRBD1
clone size: .
CDR3 protein: CASSFQDRTGSSSYNEQFF
CDR3 DNA: TGCGCCAGCAGCTTTCAAGATAGGACAGGGTCAAGCTCCTACAATGAGCAGTTCTTC

V gene: TRBV7-9
J gene: TRBJ2-4
D gene: .
clone size: .
CDR3 protein: CASSAMTGSLSKNIQYF
CDR3 DNA: TGTGCCAGCAGCGCGATGACAGGATCTCTGTCCAAAAACATTCAGTACTTC

V gene: TRBV10-3
J gene: TRBJ2-3
D gene: TRBD2
clone size: .
CDR3 protein: CAISSGGTDTQYF
CDR3 DNA: TGTGCCATCAGTAGCGGGGGCACAGATACGCAGTATTTT

V gene: TRBV18
J gene: TRBJ2-1
D gene: .
clone size: .
CDR3 protein: CASSPTRGNHEQFF
CDR3 DNA: TGTGCCAGCTCACCAACGCGGGGAAATCATGAGCAGTTCTTC

V gene: TRBV27
J gene: TRBJ1-6
D gene: .
clone size: .
CDR3 protein: CASVKVPSLSPLHF
CDR3 DNA: TGTGCCAGCGTCAAAGTGCCCTCCCTATCACCCCTCCACTTT

V gene: TRBV7-2
J gene: TRBJ2-7
D gene: TRBD1
clone size: few
CDR3 protein: CASSFRDRDYEQYF
CDR3 DNA: TGTGCCAGCAGCTTCCGGGACAGGGACTACGAGCAGTACTTC

V gene: TRBV27
J gene: TRBJ2-5
D gene: TRBD1
clone size: .
CDR3 protein: CASKTGQGATQYF
CDR3 DNA: TGTGCCAGCAAAACCGGACAGGGGGCGACCCAGTACTTC

V gene: TRBV4-1
J gene: TRBJ2-3
D gene: TRBD2
clone size: .
CDR3 protein: CASSQDHAGGRTDTQYF
CDR3 DNA: TGCGCCAGCAGCCAAGATCACGCGGGGGGGCGCACAGATACGCAGTATTTT

V gene: TRBV4-2
J gene: TRBJ2-1
D gene: .
clone size: .
CDR3 protein: CASSHDLTLAATSYNEQFF
CDR3 DNA: TGTGCCAGCAGCCACGATCTTACTTTAGCGGCAACCTCCTACAATGAGCAGTTCTTC

V gene: TRBV6-1
J gene: TRBJ1-1
D gene: TRBD1
clone size: .
CDR3 protein: CASRETGSNTEAFF
CDR3 DNA: TGTGCCAGCAGAGAGACAGGGTCGAACACTGAAGCTTTCTTT

V gene: TRBV19
J gene: TRBJ2-4
D gene: TRBD1
clone size: .
CDR3 protein: CASSVQGAVAKNIQYF
CDR3 DNA: TGTGCCAGTAGTGTACAGGGGGCTGTGGCCAAAAACATTCAGTACTTC

V gene: TRBV4-1
J gene: TRBJ2-7
D gene: TRBD1
clone size: .
CDR3 protein: CASSLLGGIYEQYF
CDR3 DNA: TGCGCCAGCAGCTTGTTAGGGGGCATTTACGAGCAGTACTTC

V gene: TRBV23-1
J gene: TRBJ1-1
D gene: TRBD1
clone size: .
CDR3 protein: CASSQRRMDQGAGTEAFF
CDR3 DNA: TGCGCCAGCAGTCAGCGGCGGATGGATCAGGGGGCCGGCACTGAAGCTTTCTTT

V gene: TRBV4-1
J gene: TRBJ2-7
D gene: TRBD1
clone size: .
CDR3 protein: CASSLVPDRSSYEQYF
CDR3 DNA: TGCGCCAGCAGCCTGGTGCCGGACAGGTCCTCCTACGAGCAGTACTTC

V gene: TRBV7-2
J gene: TRBJ1-5
D gene: .
clone size: .
CDR3 protein: CASSLVFGSNQPQHF
CDR3 DNA: TGTGCCAGCAGCTTAGTGTTCGGTAGCAATCAGCCCCAGCATTTT

V gene: TRBV15
J gene: TRBJ1-4
D gene: TRBD1
clone size: .
CDR3 protein: CATSRVTGAYATNEKLFF
CDR3 DNA: TGTGCCACCAGCAGAGTGACAGGGGCGTACGCAACTAATGAAAAACTGTTTTTT

V gene: TRBV4-1
J gene: TRBJ2-3
D gene: .
clone size: .
CDR3 protein: CASSRTHSTDTQYF
CDR3 DNA: TGCGCCAGCAGTCGGACACATAGCACAGATACGCAGTATTTT

V gene: TRBV14
J gene: TRBJ1-2
D gene: TRBD1
clone size: few
CDR3 protein: CASSHGQGVYGYTF
CDR3 DNA: TGTGCCAGCAGCCATGGACAGGGGGTGTATGGCTACACCTTC

V gene: TRBV25-1
J gene: TRBJ1-5
D gene: .
clone size: .
CDR3 protein: CASSDPRGGTNQPQHF
CDR3 DNA: TGTGCCAGCAGTGACCCCCGGGGGGGAACCAATCAGCCCCAGCATTTT

V gene: TRBV9
J gene: TRBJ2-2
D gene: TRBD1
clone size: .
CDR3 protein: CASSDRDRVPGELFF
CDR3 DNA: TGTGCCAGCAGCGATCGGGACAGGGTTCCCGGGGAGCTGTTTTTT